This TCR beta chain appears in the sequencing data of a study of blood T cell repertoires in COVID-19. V trimming: 4 bases; J trimming: 5 bases; junction bases outside the gene matches: 14. The CDR3 is 17 residues long. Germline V gene lookup returns CDR1 SGHKS and CDR2 YYEKEE (reference sequence). Sequencing used immunoSEQ multiplex PCR; TCRdb keeps in-frame clones, though not all of them. The table includes around 310,000 clones, about 90% detected once. Sample: peripheral blood. The sequence was obtained from a woman aged 40-49 years with COVID-19, enrolled during active disease. The chain links TRBV5-5 to TRBJ2-5, with 10 bases fitting TRBD1. The chain's CDR3 is CASSPYPGTGARETQYF. CDR3 in DNA: TGTGCCAGCAGCCCGTATCCCGGGACAGGGGCTCGGGAGACCCAGTACTTC.